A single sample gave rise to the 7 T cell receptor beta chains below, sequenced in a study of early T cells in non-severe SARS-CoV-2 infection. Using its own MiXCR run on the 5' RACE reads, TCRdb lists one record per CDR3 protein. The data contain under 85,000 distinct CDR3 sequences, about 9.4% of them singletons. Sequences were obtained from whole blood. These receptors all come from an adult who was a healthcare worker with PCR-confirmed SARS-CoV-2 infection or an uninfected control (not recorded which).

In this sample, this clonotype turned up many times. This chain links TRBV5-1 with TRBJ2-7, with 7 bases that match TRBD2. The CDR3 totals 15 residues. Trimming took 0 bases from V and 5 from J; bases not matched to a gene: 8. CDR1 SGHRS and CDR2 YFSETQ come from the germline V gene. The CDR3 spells CASSLEASGGDEQYF. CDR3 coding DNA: TGCGCCAGCAGCTTGGAGGCTAGCGGAGGGGACGAGCAGTACTTC.

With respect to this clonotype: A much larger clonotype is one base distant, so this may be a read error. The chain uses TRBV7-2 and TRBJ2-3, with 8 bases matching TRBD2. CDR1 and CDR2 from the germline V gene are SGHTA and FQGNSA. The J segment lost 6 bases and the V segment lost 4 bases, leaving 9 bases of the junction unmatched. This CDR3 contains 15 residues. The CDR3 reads CASSSRREGLDTQYF. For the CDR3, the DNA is TGTGCCAGCAGCTCTCGACGGGAGGGCCTGGATACGCAGTATTTT. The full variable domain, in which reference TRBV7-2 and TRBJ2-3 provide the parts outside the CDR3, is GAGVSQSPSNKVTEKGKDVELRCDPISGHTALYWYRQSLGQGLEFLIYFQGNSAPDKSGLPSDRFSAERTGGSVSTLTIQRTQQEDSAVYLCASSSRREGLDTQYFGPGTRLTVL.

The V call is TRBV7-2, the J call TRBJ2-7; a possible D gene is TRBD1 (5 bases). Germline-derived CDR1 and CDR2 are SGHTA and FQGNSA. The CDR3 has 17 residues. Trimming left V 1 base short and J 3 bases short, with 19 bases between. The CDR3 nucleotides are TGTGCCAGCAGCTTAGTCCTCCTTCCAGGGTCAATCTACGAGCAGTACTTC. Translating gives CASSLVLLPGSIYEQYF.

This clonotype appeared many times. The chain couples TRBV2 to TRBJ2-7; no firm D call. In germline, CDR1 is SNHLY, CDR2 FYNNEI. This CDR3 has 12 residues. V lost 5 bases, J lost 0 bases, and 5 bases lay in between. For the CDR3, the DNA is TGTGCCAGCAGTTTCTCCTCCTACGAGCAGTACTTC. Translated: CASSFSSYEQYF. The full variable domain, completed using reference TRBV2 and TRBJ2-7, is EPEVTQTPSHQVTQMGQEVILRCVPISNHLYFYWYRQILGQKVEFLVSFYNNEISEKSEIFDDQFSVERPDGSNFTLKIRSTKLEDSAMYFCASSFSSYEQYFGPGTRLTVT.

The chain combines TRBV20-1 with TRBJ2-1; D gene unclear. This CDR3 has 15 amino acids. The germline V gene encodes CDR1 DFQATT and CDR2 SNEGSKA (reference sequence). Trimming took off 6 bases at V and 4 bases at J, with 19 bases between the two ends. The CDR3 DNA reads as TGCAGTGCAAACCCGACCAAGGCCGTATACAATGAGCAGTTCTTC. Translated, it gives CSANPTKAVYNEQFF.

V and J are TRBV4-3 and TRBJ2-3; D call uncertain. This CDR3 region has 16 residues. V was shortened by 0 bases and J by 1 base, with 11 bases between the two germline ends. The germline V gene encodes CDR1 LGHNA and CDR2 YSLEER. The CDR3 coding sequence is TGCGCCAGCAGCCAAGATTTGCGCGGAGGCACAGATACGCAGTATTTT. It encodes CASSQDLRGGTDTQYF.

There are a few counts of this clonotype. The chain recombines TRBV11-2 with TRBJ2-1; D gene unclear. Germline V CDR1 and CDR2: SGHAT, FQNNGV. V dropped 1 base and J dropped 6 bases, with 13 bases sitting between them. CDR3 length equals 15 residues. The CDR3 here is CASSLVSVLLNEQFF. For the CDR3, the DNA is TGTGCCAGCAGCTTAGTTTCGGTCCTCCTCAATGAGCAGTTCTTC.